This entry features one TCR beta chain sequence. Its antigen is unknown. This record comes from a study of cytomegalovirus exposure and HLA in healthy donors. Study observations and caveats: Prediction of most subjects' HLA-A and HLA-B alleles by TCR beta sequences was reportedly accurate. The productive fraction for most TCR beta V segments was about 87% or about 30% in an earlier analysis. Sequence variants that were highly shared formed a cluster that was likely a sequencing artifact.

It was with 60 Vbeta and 13 Jbeta primers that the PCR ran. Produced via immunoSEQ multiplex PCR; TCRdb's table is partial and in-frame only. The sample carries around 62,000 clones, around 80% recorded once. The ends lost 0 bases at V and 5 bases at J; junction bases unmatched: 8. The CDR3 contains 16 residues. The germline CDR1 and CDR2 sequences are SGHTS and YDEGEE. The clonotype comes from a man in his forties in good health and CMV-seronegative. Sequenced material: PBMCs. The V gene is TRBV5-8, the J gene TRBJ2-5, with TRBD2 matching over 9 bases. This chain's CDR3 is CASSLVSGGPLETQYF. CDR3 bases: TGTGCCAGCAGCTTGGTGAGCGGGGGGCCTTTGGAGACCCAGTACTTC.